The 29 T cell receptor beta chains below all came from one sample that was sequenced in a study of blood T cell repertoires in COVID-19 (dated by TCRdb to about 2020). Libraries were prepared through the immunoSEQ multiplex PCR assay. The immuneACCESS repertoire file appears here via TCRdb, limited to in-frame rearrangements. These files lack a portion of the clones; in checked studies, under half of the deficit traces to unresolved V genes, and the cause of the others is not known. Within this sample are 250,000 or so clones, with about 85% of them counted one time only. Together, the top ten hold about 7% of the sample. Sequencing was carried out using PBMCs or T cells enriched from blood (not recorded which). The receptors shown here come from a woman in her forties or fifties who had been exposed to COVID-19.

Concerning this clone itself: In the same sample, other DNA sequences code for this CDR3. The chain couples TRBV10-1 to TRBJ1-1; the D gene is possibly TRBD1 (6 bases). Germline V gene lookup returns CDR1 WNHNN and CDR2 SYGVQD (reference sequence). The CDR3 covers 15 residues. With 0 bases removed from V and 1 base from J, the gap between germline ends came to 9 bases. CDR3 DNA: TGCGCCAGCAGTGAGTCGGGCAGGGGGAACACTGAAGCTTTCTTT. It yields the protein CASSESGRGNTEAFF.

This clone was recorded a few times. The J gene is TRBJ1-2, the V gene TRBV19; D gene unclear. With 3 bases removed from V and 0 bases from J, the gap between germline ends came to 11 bases. Germline-derived CDR1 and CDR2 are LNHDA and SQIVND (reference sequence). This CDR3 region has 15 residues. The CDR3 sequence: CASSITQPANYGYTF. DNA of the CDR3: TGTGCCAGTAGTATCACACAGCCGGCTAACTATGGCTACACCTTC.

This clone appeared many times. The chain is built from TRBV6-5 and TRBJ1-5; D ambiguous. There are 14 residues in the CDR3. V lost 8 bases, J lost 3 bases, and 14 bases lay in between. From germline, CDR1 is MNHEY and CDR2 SVGAGI. The chain's CDR3 is CASSEGGFNQPQHF. CDR3 DNA sequence: TGTGCCAGCTCCGAGGGAGGGTTCAATCAGCCCCAGCATTTT.

The V call is TRBV3-1 (or the pseudogene TRBV3-2), the J call TRBJ2-5; TRBD1 matches at 7 bases. CDR1 is LGHDT and CDR2 is YNNKEL in the germline V gene (reference sequence). CDR3 length: 15 residues. V shed 3 bases, J shed 3 bases, and the junction held 7 bases outside the gene matches. The CDR3 loop reads CASSHPNRGEETQYF. DNA of the CDR3: TGTGCCAGCAGCCACCCCAACAGGGGTGAAGAGACCCAGTACTTC.

The V and J genes are TRBV10-2 and TRBJ1-1, with unresolved D. CDR3 length: 12 residues. Per the germline V gene, CDR1 is WSHSY and CDR2 is SAAADI. V lost 3 bases and J lost 7, with 9 bases in between. In DNA form, the CDR3 reads TGCGCCAGCAGTGAAGCGGGTTTTGAAGCTTTCTTT. Its translation is CASSEAGFEAFF.

This clone was seen just once. The chain recombines TRBV11-2 with TRBJ2-2; D is unresolved. V lost 1 base and J lost 4, with 4 bases in between. Germline V gene lookup returns CDR1 SGHAT and CDR2 FQNNGV. The CDR3 length is 13 residues. This chain's CDR3 is CASSLVITGELFF. In DNA form, the CDR3 reads TGTGCCAGCAGCTTAGTTATCACCGGGGAGCTGTTTTTT.

This chain connects TRBV28 to TRBJ1-1; 10 nucleotides line up with TRBD1. V lost 4 bases and J lost 4; bases outside the gene matches: 6. This CDR3 has 15 amino acids. Germline-derived CDR1 and CDR2 are MDHEN and SYDVKM. The CDR3 DNA reads TGTGCCAGCAGTTCCTTCGGACAGGGGGGCACTGAAGCTTTCTTT. Protein product: CASSSFGQGGTEAFF.

This clone appeared once. This chain connects TRBV4-3 to TRBJ2-5, with D possibly TRBD1 on 5 matching bases. The CDR3 consists of 13 residues. Germline V gene sequence: CDR1 LGHNA, CDR2 YSLEER. Trimming pared 3 bases from V and 5 bases from J, leaving 10 bases between. The CDR3 bases are TGCGCCAGCAGCCAGGCAGGGTCGGAGACCCAGTACTTC. It yields the protein CASSQAGSETQYF.

CDR3: CATGLAGGMEETQYF. The CDR3 DNA follows: TGTGCCACCGGTCTAGCGGGGGGCATGGAAGAGACCCAGTACTTC. The rearrangement links TRBV24-1 to TRBJ2-5; 11 nucleotides line up with TRBD2. With 9 bases clipped from V and 3 bases from J, the junction kept 8 bases outside the gene matches. Germline V gives CDR1 KGHDR, CDR2 SFDVKD. The CDR3 runs to 15 residues.

J is TRBJ2-4 and V is TRBV5-3; TRBD2 aligns across 8 bases. TRBV5-3 is designated an ORF whose function remains uncertain. After removal of 4 bases from V and 5 bases from J, the junction contained 5 bases not matched to a gene. The CDR3 covers 14 residues. The CDR3 bases are TGTGCCAGAAGCGGCGCGGGGGGAGAAAACATTCAGTACTTC. Amino acid sequence: CARSGAGGENIQYF.

J is TRBJ2-7 and V is TRBV9, with 7 bases aligning to TRBD1. The CDR3 is 16 residues long. Germline CDR1 SGDLS, CDR2 YYNGEE. Trimming removed 4 bases from V and 3 bases from J; junction bases left unmatched: 13. CDR3 region: CASSSPRGSGGYEQYF. CDR3 nucleotide sequence: TGTGCCAGCAGCTCACCTCGCGGGTCAGGGGGCTACGAGCAGTACTTC.

This clone has a single count. This chain uses TRBV19 with TRBJ1-2, with D unresolved. The CDR3 length is 14 residues. V lost 7 bases to trimming and J lost 4 bases, with 16 bases between them. The V gene's germline CDR1 is LNHDA and CDR2 SQIVND (reference sequence). The CDR3 bases are TGTGCCAGTATCAAGGACGGACGGGGCTATGGCTACACCTTC. This gives the protein CASIKDGRGYGYTF.

The chain uses TRBV28 and TRBJ2-7; D possibly corresponds to TRBD1 (5 bases). Deletions cut 5 bases from V and 7 bases from J, with 21 bases between. This CDR3 is 15 amino acids long. CDR1 and CDR2 (germline): MDHEN, SYDVKM. The CDR3 sequence: CASSRNPGPLREQYF. The CDR3, as DNA: TGTGCCAGCAGTCGCAATCCAGGGCCCTTGAGGGAGCAGTACTTC.

The chain uses TRBV10-3 and TRBJ2-3; TRBD1 matches 7 bases. CDR1 is ENHRY, CDR2 SYGVKD, per germline. The CDR3 runs to 17 residues. J was trimmed by 5 bases and V by 7 bases; bases with no gene match: 18. Here the CDR3 reads CAIIYKTGPLGEDTQYF. CDR3 DNA sequence: TGTGCCATCATCTACAAGACAGGGCCCTTAGGGGAAGATACGCAGTATTTT.

This chain connects TRBV7-3 to TRBJ2-7, with D perhaps TRBD1 (6 bases). Per germline, CDR1 SGHTA and CDR2 FQGTGA. Trimming shortened V by 6 bases and J by 2 bases, and 14 bases separated the two germline ends. The CDR3 is 14 residues long. The CDR3: CASSPIGGPYEQYF. The CDR3 DNA reads as TGTGCCAGCAGTCCGATTGGGGGCCCCTACGAGCAGTACTTC.

The rearrangement links TRBV18 to TRBJ2-1; D is perhaps TRBD2 (6 bases). Trimming removed 1 base at V and 0 bases at J, with 10 bases between. Germline V gene sequence: CDR1 KGHSH, CDR2 LQKENI. The CDR3 has 16 residues. The CDR3 loop is CASSPLQGGSYNEQFF. The CDR3 nucleotides read TGTGCCAGCTCACCACTTCAGGGAGGCTCCTACAATGAGCAGTTCTTC.

Only one count was recorded for this clone. The V call is TRBV27, the J call TRBJ1-3; possible D gene TRBD1, 6 bases. Germline V gives CDR1 MNHEY, CDR2 SMNVEV (reference sequence). This CDR3 has 14 amino acids. V was clipped by 4 bases and J by 2 bases, with 9 bases between them. The CDR3 is CASSSWTAGNTIYF. CDR3 nucleotide sequence: TGTGCCAGCAGTTCCTGGACAGCTGGAAACACCATATATTTT.

The CDR3 coding sequence is TGTGCCAGCAGTCCCTCTCAGGGGGCAGAATATGGCTACACCTTC. Translated, it gives CASSPSQGAEYGYTF. The chain has TRBV6-7 and TRBJ1-2, with 8 bases that match TRBD1. TRBV6-7 is marked as an open reading frame, function uncertain. Losses at the gene ends were 5 bases for V and 5 bases for J; bases not matched to a gene: 10. The CDR3 extends over 15 amino acids.

This chain links TRBV29-1 with TRBJ1-2, with TRBD1 identical over 7 bases. The CDR3 consists of 14 residues. Germline CDR1 reads SQVTM; CDR2 reads ANQGSEA. J lost 8 bases, V lost 0 bases, and 9 bases had no gene match. The CDR3 bases are TGCAGCGTTGAAGATCATGGGCAGGGGGGAGGCTACACCTTC. It is translated as CSVEDHGQGGGYTF.

The chain couples TRBV10-2 to TRBJ1-5, with D unclear. Germline assignment: CDR1 WSHSY and CDR2 SAAADI. V shed 10 bases and J shed 0 bases, with 19 bases lying between them. The CDR3 loop spans 16 amino acids. The CDR3 nucleotides are TGCGCCACCTCGAGGAGCGGAACTTATAGCAATCAGCCCCAGCATTTT. Translation: CATSRSGTYSNQPQHF.

This clone was recorded once. V gene TRBV19 combines with J gene TRBJ1-2; D remains unclear. In germline, CDR1 is LNHDA, CDR2 SQIVND (reference sequence). V was shortened by 1 base and J by 0 bases, with 6 bases between the two germline ends. The CDR3 spans 14 residues. For the CDR3, the DNA is TGTGCCAGTAGTATAGGCCCAGCTAACTATGGCTACACCTTC. Translated, it gives CASSIGPANYGYTF.

The V and J genes are TRBV10-1 and TRBJ2-1; 7 positions match TRBD1. CDR3 length: 12 amino acids. V was clipped by 6 bases and J by 7 bases; unmatched bases: 3. Germline loops: CDR1 WNHNN, CDR2 SYGVQD (reference sequence). CDR3 loop: CASSPGGNEQFF. The DNA of the CDR3 is TGCGCCAGCAGCCCAGGGGGAAATGAGCAGTTCTTC.

The J gene is TRBJ1-2, the V gene TRBV28, with a weak D call TRBD1 (6 bases). The CDR3 has 15 residues. V dropped 5 bases and J dropped 3 bases, with 16 bases sitting between them. Germline V gene lookup returns CDR1 MDHEN and CDR2 SYDVKM. The CDR3 region is CASSPYREGYYGYTF. The CDR3 region has the DNA TGTGCCAGCAGTCCCTACAGGGAAGGGTACTATGGCTACACCTTC.

This clone has a single count. V usage is TRBV9 and J usage is TRBJ2-3, with 8 bases identical to TRBD2. The CDR3 runs 15 residues. Per germline, CDR1 SGDLS and CDR2 YYNGEE. Losses at the gene ends were 1 base for V and 1 base for J; bases not matched to a gene: 2. The CDR3 loop is CASSVSGGGTDTQYF. The CDR3, as DNA: TGTGCCAGCAGCGTAAGCGGGGGTGGCACAGATACGCAGTATTTT.

The V call is TRBV29-1, the J call TRBJ1-1; D ambiguous. V gave up 1 base and J gave up 4 bases, with 4 bases separating them. The germline gives CDR1 SQVTM, CDR2 ANQGSEA. This CDR3 region has 11 residues. This CDR3 is CSVEVSTEAFF. The DNA for the CDR3 is TGCAGCGTTGAAGTATCCACTGAAGCTTTCTTT.

The chain combines TRBV19 with TRBJ2-2, with a tentative D call TRBD2 (6 bases). CDR1 and CDR2 (germline): LNHDA, SQIVND (reference sequence). CDR3 length: 13 amino acids. V lost 7 bases to trimming and J lost 6 bases, with 12 bases between them. The CDR3: CASMEGVSGELFF. The CDR3 DNA reads as TGTGCCAGTATGGAGGGCGTCTCCGGGGAGCTGTTTTTT.

The chain joins TRBV19 to TRBJ1-5; D is possibly TRBD1 (5 bases). CDR1 LNHDA and CDR2 SQIVND come from the germline V gene (reference sequence). The CDR3 sequence is 17 residues long. Trimming took off 5 bases at V and 0 bases at J, with 17 bases between the two ends. The CDR3 region is CASSDTDSFFSNQPQHF. CDR3 DNA: TGTGCCAGTAGTGATACCGACAGCTTTTTTAGCAATCAGCCCCAGCATTTT. The full variable domain, completed using reference TRBV19 and TRBJ1-5, is DGGITQSPKYLFRKEGQNVTLSCEQNLNHDAMYWYRQDPGQGLRLIYYSQIVNDFQKGDIAEGYSVSREKKESFPLTVTSAQKNPTAFYLCASSDTDSFFSNQPQHFGDGTRLSIL.

This clone has a single count. This chain links TRBV6-1 with TRBJ1-3, with 7 bases fitting TRBD1. The V and J ends lost 1 base and 7 bases, in that order; junction bases with no gene match: 7. The length of the CDR3 is 15 residues. CDR1 and CDR2 from the germline V gene are MNHNS and SASEGT. The CDR3 loop is CASSEGTGGGNTIYF. The CDR3 DNA follows: TGTGCCAGCAGTGAAGGGACAGGTGGGGGGAACACCATATATTTT.

V usage is TRBV30 and J usage is TRBJ1-6, with 9 bases lining up with TRBD1. The CDR3 runs 13 residues. Trimming removed 3 bases from V and 10 bases from J; junction bases left unmatched: 4. CDR1 and CDR2 (germline): GTSNPN, SVGIG (reference sequence). CDR3 DNA sequence: TGTGCCTGGAGAGCAACAGGGGGCTCACCCCTCCACTTT. Its translation: CAWRATGGSPLHF.